The entry that follows covers one T cell receptor (beta chain) sequence. Its antigen is not identified. This entry comes from a study of T-cell reconstitution after alpha-beta-depleted transplantation in children. Germline-derived CDR1 and CDR2 are KGHSH and LQKENI. Trimming pared 5 bases from V and 6 bases from J, leaving 14 bases between. The CDR3 contains 14 residues. Preparation of the TCRbeta library used unique molecular identifiers. TCRdb processed the PCR reads anew with MiXCR; each CDR3 protein has one entry. The profile shows about a million distinct CDR3 sequences, 25% to 35% of them singletons. General study results and limits: Newly generated T cells supplied most T-cell counts and diversity one year post-transplant. Reports say that about two months after transplant, the alpha-beta T cells came out of several hundred graft clones that had expanded.

The origin of this receptor is a boy under three years old who had a stem cell transplant for SCID, so the T cells may come from the graft donor. This chain uses TRBV18 with TRBJ2-1; the D is unclear. Sequencing used PBMCs, mostly from graft donor cells, obtained 360 days after TCRalphabeta/CD19-depleted stem cell transplant. DNA of the CDR3: TGTGCCAGCTCAGTGGCCACCCGCGGCAATGAGCAGTTCTTC. Translated, it gives CASSVATRGNEQFF.